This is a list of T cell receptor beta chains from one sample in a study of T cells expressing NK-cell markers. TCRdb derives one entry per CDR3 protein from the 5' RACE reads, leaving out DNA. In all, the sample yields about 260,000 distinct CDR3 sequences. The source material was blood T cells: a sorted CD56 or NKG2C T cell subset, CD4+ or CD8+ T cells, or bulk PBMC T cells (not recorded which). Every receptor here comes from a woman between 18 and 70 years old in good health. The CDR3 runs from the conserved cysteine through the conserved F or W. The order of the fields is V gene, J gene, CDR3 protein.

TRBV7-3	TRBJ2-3	CASSTGVDDTQYF
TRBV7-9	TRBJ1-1	CASRLTSNTEAFF
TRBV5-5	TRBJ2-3	CASSASGTTRNTQYF
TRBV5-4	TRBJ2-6	CASTKPGQAYSGANVLTF
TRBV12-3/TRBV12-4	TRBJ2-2	CASTGRGTGELFF
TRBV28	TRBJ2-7	CASSSSVAYEQYF
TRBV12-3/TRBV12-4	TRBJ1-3	CASSLRGVSLGNTIYF
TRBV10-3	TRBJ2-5	CAISEGLAGPAKETQYF
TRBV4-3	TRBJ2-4	CASSQGLSGGIQYF
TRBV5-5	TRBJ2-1	CASSLPPGEQFF
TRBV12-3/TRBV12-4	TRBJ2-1	CASSSLRARSSYNEQFF
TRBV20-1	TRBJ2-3	CSARTSGRPRTDTQYF
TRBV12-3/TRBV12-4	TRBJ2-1	CASTFRTSGSNEQFF
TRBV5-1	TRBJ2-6	CASSPDPTGANVLTF
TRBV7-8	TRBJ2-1	CASSKGGEYNEQFF
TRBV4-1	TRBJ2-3	CASSQTQNTDTQYF
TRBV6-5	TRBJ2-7	CASSYSIQGGPYEQYF
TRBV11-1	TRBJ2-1	CASSSPTSGRATSSYNEQFF
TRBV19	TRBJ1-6	CASSIGGGWNSPLHF
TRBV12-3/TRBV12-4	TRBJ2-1	CASSLRLAGSNEQFF
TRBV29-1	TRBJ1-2	CSGLDRVYGYTF
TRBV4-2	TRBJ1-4	CASSQEPGRAEKLFF
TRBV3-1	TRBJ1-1	CASSQGSPNRGYTEAFF
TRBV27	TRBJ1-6	CASSPQGRGNSPLHF
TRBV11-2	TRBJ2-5	CASSFGGNLGTQYF
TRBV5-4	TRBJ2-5	CASSLARQAETQYF
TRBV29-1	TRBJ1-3	CSVQTFGGNTIYF
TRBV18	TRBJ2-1	CASSPVEGRSYNEQFF
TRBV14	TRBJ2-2	CASSPVFGYTGELFF
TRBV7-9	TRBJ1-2	CASSLSATGEAGYTF
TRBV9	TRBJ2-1	CASSGGGVSYNEQFF
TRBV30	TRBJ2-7	CAWSAPGYEQYF
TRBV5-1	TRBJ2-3	CASSLGGTQDTQYF
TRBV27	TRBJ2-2	CASSFSQGTAGELFF
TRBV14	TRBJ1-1	CASSPQRANTEAFF
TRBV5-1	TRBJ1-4	CASSPTGQPWEKLFF
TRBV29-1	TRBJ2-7	CSVAVSYEQYF
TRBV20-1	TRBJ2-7	CSALHTGYEQYF
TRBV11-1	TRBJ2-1	CASKSPLAGGDNEQFF
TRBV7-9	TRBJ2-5	CASSTRLAGLGETQYF
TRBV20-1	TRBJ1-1	CSARARQGRYSATEAFF
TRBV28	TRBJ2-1	CASRRGGTSSYNEQFF
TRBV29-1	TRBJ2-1	CSVVGDSNYNEQFF
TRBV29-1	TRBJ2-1	CSAPGQGVYEQFF
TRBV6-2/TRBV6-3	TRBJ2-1	CASTRGDRTYNEQFF
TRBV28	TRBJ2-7	CASSAEVPYEQYF
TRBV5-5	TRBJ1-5	CASSLARGLNQPQHF
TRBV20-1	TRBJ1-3	CSARGQGAGNTIYF
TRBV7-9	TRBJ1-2	CASSPGQGSFYGYTF
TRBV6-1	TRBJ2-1	CATFGGDSYNEQFF
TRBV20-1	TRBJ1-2	CSARERTGSYGYTF
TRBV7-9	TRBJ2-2	CASSTGRVYTGELFF
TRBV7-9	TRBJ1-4	CASSPTGTNEKLFF
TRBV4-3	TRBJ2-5	CASSQGATVIKETQYF
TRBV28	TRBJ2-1	CASSFDGGVDNEQFF
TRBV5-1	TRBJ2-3	CASSLLRGVSTDTQYF
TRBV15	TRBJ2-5	CATSRDPGGQETQYF
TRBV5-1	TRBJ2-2	CASSGTSGRAFGTGELFF
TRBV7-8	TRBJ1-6	CASSPATGVHNSPLHF